A selection of T cell receptor beta chains follows, all from one sample in a study of metastatic and nonmetastatic thyroid tumors. TCRdb reanalyzed the PCR reads with MiXCR. The repertoire consists of roughly 72,000 clones, with roughly a sixth occurring once and the leading ten covering about 13%. The source material was blood. These receptors originate from a female donor with papillary thyroid cancer or a benign thyroid nodule (not recorded which). Some clones in this sample may be carry-over from other donors' samples. Each CDR3 is given with its conserved first and last residue. The D gene is left open where the match is weak. For some rows the clone size is stated as once, few or many, or as a class when expanded; others skip it.

j_gene: TRBJ1-1
v_gene: TRBV7-6
abundance: NA
d_gene: TRBD1
CDR3aa: CASSTGQGAAVTEAFF
CDR3nt: TGTGCCAGCAGCACCGGACAGGGTGCCGCCGTGACTGAAGCTTTCTTT

j_gene: TRBJ2-7
v_gene: TRBV27
abundance: many
d_gene: TRBD1
CDR3aa: CASRSWQGVYEQYF
CDR3nt: TGTGCCAGCAGGTCCTGGCAGGGGGTCTACGAGCAGTACTTC

j_gene: TRBJ2-4
v_gene: TRBV7-9
abundance: NA
d_gene: TRBD1
CDR3aa: CASSLATGALDIQYF
CDR3nt: TGTGCCAGCAGCCTAGCCACAGGGGCGCTAGACATTCAGTACTTC

j_gene: TRBJ1-1
v_gene: TRBV29-1
abundance: many
d_gene: NA
CDR3aa: CSLRGGGVGTEAFF
CDR3nt: TGCAGCCTCCGGGGGGGGGGCGTGGGTACTGAAGCTTTCTTT

j_gene: TRBJ2-7
v_gene: TRBV11-1
abundance: once
d_gene: TRBD2
CDR3aa: CASSLGGRAGGLEQYF
CDR3nt: TGTGCCAGCAGCCTCGGAGGCCGCGCGGGAGGTCTCGAGCAGTACTTC

j_gene: TRBJ1-1
v_gene: TRBV6-1
abundance: many
d_gene: NA
CDR3aa: CASSKGVSTEAFF
CDR3nt: TGTGCCAGCAGCAAGGGGGTGTCCACTGAAGCTTTCTTT

j_gene: TRBJ1-5
v_gene: TRBV2
abundance: many
d_gene: NA
CDR3aa: CASSEFGGSYSNQPQHF
CDR3nt: TGTGCCAGCAGTGAATTTGGGGGCTCGTATAGCAATCAGCCCCAGCATTTT

j_gene: TRBJ1-5
v_gene: TRBV30
abundance: NA
d_gene: TRBD1
CDR3aa: CAWSEGQGLSQPQHF
CDR3nt: TGTGCCTGGAGCGAGGGACAGGGGTTGAGTCAGCCCCAGCATTTT

j_gene: TRBJ2-7
v_gene: TRBV6-1
abundance: NA
d_gene: NA
CDR3aa: CASTMNAHYYQYF
CDR3nt: TGTGCCAGCACAATGAATGCCCACTACTATCAGTACTTC

j_gene: TRBJ2-7
v_gene: TRBV24-1
abundance: many
d_gene: NA
CDR3aa: CATSDPAGSYEQYF
CDR3nt: TGTGCCACCAGTGATCCGGCAGGGTCCTACGAGCAGTACTTC

j_gene: TRBJ2-7
v_gene: TRBV20-1
abundance: many
d_gene: TRBD1
CDR3aa: CSARPGQESYEQYF
CDR3nt: TGCAGTGCCCGCCCGGGACAGGAGTCCTACGAGCAGTACTTC

j_gene: TRBJ1-4
v_gene: TRBV9
abundance: many
d_gene: TRBD1
CDR3aa: CASSVGEGQGSSKLFF
CDR3nt: TGTGCCAGCAGCGTAGGAGAGGGACAGGGGAGTAGTAAACTGTTTTTT

j_gene: TRBJ2-5
v_gene: TRBV9
abundance: many
d_gene: TRBD1
CDR3aa: CASNQGQGRQETQYF
CDR3nt: TGTGCCAGCAACCAAGGACAGGGCCGACAAGAGACCCAGTACTTC

j_gene: TRBJ2-2
v_gene: TRBV6-4
abundance: many
d_gene: NA
CDR3aa: CASSDDEGEGTGELFF
CDR3nt: TGTGCCAGCAGTGACGATGAGGGAGAGGGAACCGGGGAGCTGTTTTTT

j_gene: TRBJ2-6
v_gene: TRBV5-1
abundance: many
d_gene: NA
CDR3aa: CASSGLLSGANVLTF
CDR3nt: TGCGCCAGCTCGGGACTCCTCTCTGGGGCCAACGTCCTGACTTTC

j_gene: TRBJ2-5
v_gene: TRBV25-1
abundance: many
d_gene: NA
CDR3aa: CASSESDVLETQYF
CDR3nt: TGTGCCAGCAGTGAATCGGATGTTTTGGAGACCCAGTACTTC

j_gene: TRBJ2-7
v_gene: TRBV27
abundance: many
d_gene: TRBD1
CDR3aa: CASSSVDRGSEQYF
CDR3nt: TGTGCCAGCAGTTCCGTGGACAGGGGTAGCGAGCAGTACTTC

j_gene: TRBJ2-7
v_gene: TRBV11-3
abundance: many
d_gene: TRBD1
CDR3aa: CASSFKGGLYEQYF
CDR3nt: TGTGCCAGCAGCTTTAAAGGGGGCTTGTACGAGCAGTACTTC

j_gene: TRBJ1-2
v_gene: TRBV2
abundance: many
d_gene: NA
CDR3aa: CASSRDTHNYGYTF
CDR3nt: TGTGCCAGCAGCCGGGACACTCATAACTATGGCTACACCTTC

j_gene: TRBJ2-5
v_gene: TRBV4-1
abundance: many
d_gene: TRBD2
CDR3aa: CASSQALAGVGETQYF
CDR3nt: TGCGCCAGCAGCCAAGCGCTAGCGGGGGTAGGAGAGACCCAGTACTTC

j_gene: TRBJ2-5
v_gene: TRBV7-2
abundance: many
d_gene: NA
CDR3aa: CASSIRDKETQYF
CDR3nt: TGTGCCAGCAGTATACGGGATAAAGAGACCCAGTACTTC

j_gene: TRBJ1-2
v_gene: TRBV18
abundance: NA
d_gene: TRBD1
CDR3aa: CASSPSGTGSYGYTF
CDR3nt: TGTGCCAGCTCACCCTCCGGGACAGGGAGTTATGGCTACACCTTC

j_gene: TRBJ1-1
v_gene: TRBV20-1
abundance: many
d_gene: NA
CDR3aa: CSATSSRAGSNTEAFF
CDR3nt: TGCAGTGCTACCAGTAGTCGGGCCGGCTCGAACACTGAAGCTTTCTTT

j_gene: TRBJ2-3
v_gene: TRBV19
abundance: NA
d_gene: TRBD2
CDR3aa: CASSIGGLAGTDTQYF
CDR3nt: TGTGCCAGTAGTATAGGGGGACTAGCGGGTACAGATACGCAGTATTTT

j_gene: TRBJ2-2
v_gene: TRBV15
abundance: many
d_gene: TRBD2
CDR3aa: CATSRDWASGLNTGELFF
CDR3nt: TGTGCCACCAGCAGAGATTGGGCTAGCGGGCTAAACACCGGGGAGCTGTTTTTT

j_gene: TRBJ2-7
v_gene: TRBV9
abundance: many
d_gene: NA
CDR3aa: CASSVAPDTASYEQYF
CDR3nt: TGTGCCAGCAGCGTAGCTCCAGACACTGCGTCCTACGAGCAGTACTTC

j_gene: TRBJ2-7
v_gene: TRBV18
abundance: few
d_gene: NA
CDR3aa: CASSPPSSYEQYF
CDR3nt: TGTGCCAGCTCACCGCCCAGCTCCTACGAGCAGTACTTC

j_gene: TRBJ1-1
v_gene: TRBV20-1
abundance: many
d_gene: TRBD1
CDR3aa: CSARDRQGAVVYSPRGRGAFF
CDR3nt: TGCAGTGCTAGAGATAGACAGGGGGCCGTCGTGTACTCTCCCAGGGGTCGTGGTGCTTTCTTT

j_gene: TRBJ2-7
v_gene: TRBV20-1
abundance: NA
d_gene: TRBD2
CDR3aa: CSARDLREGIYEQYF
CDR3nt: TGCAGTGCTAGAGATTTGCGGGAGGGCATCTACGAGCAGTACTTC

j_gene: TRBJ2-2
v_gene: TRBV18
abundance: many
d_gene: NA
CDR3aa: CASSPPSEAGELFF
CDR3nt: TGTGCCAGCTCACCACCTTCAGAAGCCGGGGAGCTGTTTTTT

j_gene: TRBJ1-5
v_gene: TRBV6-5
abundance: many
d_gene: TRBD1
CDR3aa: CASSPLDWTGGMNQPQHF
CDR3nt: TGTGCCAGCAGTCCACTCGACTGGACAGGGGGCATGAATCAGCCCCAGCATTTT

j_gene: TRBJ1-2
v_gene: TRBV28
abundance: many
d_gene: TRBD1
CDR3aa: CASSLRTGYGYTF
CDR3nt: TGTGCCAGCAGTCTCAGGACAGGCTATGGCTACACCTTC

j_gene: TRBJ2-7
v_gene: TRBV6-1
abundance: many
d_gene: TRBD1
CDR3aa: CASSRTGGGYEQYF
CDR3nt: TGTGCCAGCAGCAGAACAGGGGGCGGGTACGAGCAGTACTTC

j_gene: TRBJ2-3
v_gene: TRBV2
abundance: many
d_gene: NA
CDR3aa: CASSGQGGGTDTQYF
CDR3nt: TGTGCCAGCAGTGGGCAGGGGGGAGGCACAGATACGCAGTATTTT

j_gene: TRBJ2-1
v_gene: TRBV20-1
abundance: NA
d_gene: NA
CDR3aa: CSASLQGNEQFF
CDR3nt: TGCAGTGCTAGTTTACAGGGAAATGAGCAGTTCTTC

j_gene: TRBJ2-7
v_gene: TRBV30
abundance: once
d_gene: NA
CDR3aa: CAWSVNHEQYF
CDR3nt: TGTGCCTGGAGTGTTAATCACGAGCAGTACTTC

j_gene: TRBJ2-5
v_gene: TRBV13
abundance: many
d_gene: TRBD2
CDR3aa: CASSLSPLAGETQYF
CDR3nt: TGTGCCAGCAGCCTAAGCCCCCTAGCGGGAGAGACCCAGTACTTC

j_gene: TRBJ2-5
v_gene: TRBV29-1
abundance: many
d_gene: NA
CDR3aa: CSVRLLGGLWAGAQYF
CDR3nt: TGCAGCGTGCGCTTATTGGGGGGCCTTTGGGCCGGGGCCCAGTACTTC

j_gene: TRBJ2-5
v_gene: TRBV5-1
abundance: NA
d_gene: NA
CDR3aa: CASSWGVERKYQDTQYF
CDR3nt: TGCGCCAGCAGCTGGGGGGTCGAGCGGAAGTACCAAGATACCCAGTACTTC

j_gene: TRBJ2-7
v_gene: TRBV12-3/TRBV12-4
abundance: few
d_gene: NA
CDR3aa: CVSSFGHSYEQYF
CDR3nt: TGTGTCAGCAGTTTTGGACATTCCTACGAGCAGTACTTC

j_gene: TRBJ1-5
v_gene: TRBV19
abundance: NA
d_gene: NA
CDR3aa: CASSPGMNQPQHF
CDR3nt: TGTGCCAGTAGCCCGGGTATGAACCAGCCCCAGCATTTT

j_gene: TRBJ1-6
v_gene: TRBV12-3/TRBV12-4
abundance: many
d_gene: NA
CDR3aa: CASSRGSRGSPLHF
CDR3nt: TGTGCCAGCAGTCGCGGGTCAAGGGGCTCACCCCTCCACTTT

j_gene: TRBJ2-5
v_gene: TRBV16
abundance: many
d_gene: NA
CDR3aa: CASSQGSKETQYF
CDR3nt: TGTGCCAGCAGCCAAGGGAGCAAAGAGACCCAGTACTTC

j_gene: TRBJ1-2
v_gene: TRBV13
abundance: NA
d_gene: NA
CDR3aa: CASSSSGSENDHVYGYTF
CDR3nt: TGTGCCAGCAGCTCTTCCGGGTCGGAAAACGACCATGTATATGGCTACACCTTC

j_gene: TRBJ2-2
v_gene: TRBV3-1
abundance: many
d_gene: TRBD1
CDR3aa: CASSQVRTGSLGGELFF
CDR3nt: TGTGCCAGCAGCCAAGTAAGGACAGGGTCGTTAGGCGGGGAGCTGTTTTTT

j_gene: TRBJ2-7
v_gene: TRBV28
abundance: many
d_gene: NA
CDR3aa: CATSLLVGAAYEQYF
CDR3nt: TGTGCCACTTCGCTCTTGGTGGGAGCTGCCTACGAGCAGTACTTC

j_gene: TRBJ2-7
v_gene: TRBV3-1
abundance: many
d_gene: NA
CDR3aa: CASSRQAWEQYF
CDR3nt: TGTGCCAGCAGCCGACAGGCTTGGGAGCAGTACTTC

j_gene: TRBJ2-5
v_gene: TRBV18
abundance: many
d_gene: NA
CDR3aa: CASSPPNRETQYF
CDR3nt: TGTGCCAGCTCACCACCAAATAGGGAGACCCAGTACTTC

j_gene: TRBJ2-7
v_gene: TRBV5-6
abundance: NA
d_gene: TRBD2
CDR3aa: CASSYRTSGTEQYF
CDR3nt: TGTGCCAGCAGCTACCGGACTAGCGGGACCGAGCAGTACTTC

j_gene: TRBJ2-3
v_gene: TRBV27
abundance: many
d_gene: NA
CDR3aa: CASQSPGNPTDTQYF
CDR3nt: TGTGCCAGCCAGAGCCCGGGGAACCCCACAGATACGCAGTATTTT

j_gene: TRBJ2-7
v_gene: TRBV28
abundance: NA
d_gene: NA
CDR3aa: CASTSRGPYEQYF
CDR3nt: TGTGCCAGCACCTCCAGGGGCCCCTACGAGCAGTACTTC

j_gene: TRBJ2-5
v_gene: TRBV9
abundance: many
d_gene: TRBD1
CDR3aa: CASSVDPRGQAQTQYF
CDR3nt: TGTGCCAGCAGCGTAGATCCCCGCGGACAGGCGCAGACCCAGTACTTC